These T cell receptor beta chains were read from a single sample in a study of breast tumors, draining lymph nodes, adjacent tissues. TCRdb re-analysed the multiplex PCR reads in MiXCR, keeping a single row per CDR3 protein. This sample has 100,000 or so distinct CDR3 sequences; around 20% occur once, and the top ten carry around 1.2%. The sequencing sample was made of axillary lymph node tissue. These receptors were obtained from a female donor with breast cancer. Some clones in this sample may be carry-over from other donors' samples. The CDR3 runs from the conserved cysteine through the conserved F or W. A D gene is named only where the DNA matches it firmly. Rows give clone size only sometimes, using once, few, many, or a class for an expanded clone.

>many|18|TRBD2|TRBV7-2|TRBJ2-3
TGTGCCAGCAGCTGGGCGGGACTAGCGGCTTCCCGGTCAGATACGCAGTATTTT
CASSWAGLAASRSDTQYF
>-|15|TRBD1|TRBV3-1|TRBJ2-3
TGTGCCAGCAGCTCCGGACAGGGGGAGGCAGATACGCAGTATTTT
CASSSGQGEADTQYF
>many|15|-|TRBV5-8|TRBJ2-7
TGTGCCAGCAGCTTGAGGGCGGGATCGTCCTACGAGCAGTACTTC
CASSLRAGSSYEQYF
>many|17|-|TRBV7-8|TRBJ1-2
TGTGCCAGCACCCCGTACCTCGACAGCCCAGCTAACTATGGCTACACCTTC
CASTPYLDSPANYGYTF
>once|13|-|TRBV11-2|TRBJ1-6
TGTGCCAGCAGCTTAACAGTTAATTCACCCCTCCACTTT
CASSLTVNSPLHF
>-|11|-|TRBV7-9|TRBJ2-5
TGTGCCAGCAGTTCGGAAGAGACCCGGTACTTC
CASSSEETRYF
>many|14|-|TRBV14|TRBJ2-7
TGTGCCAGCAGCCACCCTGGGACTGCTTTCGAGCAGTACTTC
CASSHPGTAFEQYF
>-|13|-|TRBV15|TRBJ1-1
TGTGCCACCAGCATACAGGGAAACACTGAAGCTTTCTTT
CATSIQGNTEAFF
>many|17|-|TRBV20-1|TRBJ1-6
TGCAGTGCTAGGGCAGGGCAATTGAGCTCCTATAATTCACCCCTCCACTTT
CSARAGQLSSYNSPLHF
>many|14|TRBD2|TRBV5-1|TRBJ2-1
TGCGCCAGCAGCTTAACGGGGGGAGGGAATGAGCAGTTCTTC
CASSLTGGGNEQFF
>many|18|TRBD2|TRBV5-1|TRBJ2-5
TGCGCCAGCAGCCCGGCCGGGACTAGCGCGATGTACCAAGAGACCCAGTACTTC
CASSPAGTSAMYQETQYF
>many|14|-|TRBV12-3/TRBV12-4|TRBJ2-7
TGTGCCAGCAGCTCAGCCGGGCCCGCCTACGAGCAGTACTTC
CASSSAGPAYEQYF
>many|15|TRBD1|TRBV20-1|TRBJ2-1
TGCAGTGCCACAGGGGACAGGGGTTGGAACAATGAGCAGTTCTTC
CSATGDRGWNNEQFF
>many|15|-|TRBV5-4|TRBJ2-1
TGTGCCAGCAGCTTGGAGGGGACACGATACAATGAGCAGTTCTTC
CASSLEGTRYNEQFF
>many|17|TRBD2|TRBV5-8|TRBJ2-1
TGTGCCAGCAGCTTGGTGATTAGCGGGAATATCATGCATGAGCAGTTCTTC
CASSLVISGNIMHEQFF
>many|17|-|TRBV5-1|TRBJ2-5
TGCGCCAGCAGCCCGGTCGGATCCCCCACCTATCAAGAGACCCAGTACTTC
CASSPVGSPTYQETQYF
>many|14|-|TRBV10-2|TRBJ1-6
TGCGCCAGCAGTGTACAGAGTTATAATTCACCCCTCCACTTT
CASSVQSYNSPLHF
>many|15|-|TRBV3-1|TRBJ2-7
TGTGCCAGCAGCACCGGCCTCAGCGGAGCCTACGAGCAGTACTTC
CASSTGLSGAYEQYF
>many|14|-|TRBV5-1|TRBJ2-2
TGCGCCAGCAGCTTTGCGGGGAACACCGGGGAGCTGTTTTTT
CASSFAGNTGELFF
>many|13|-|TRBV12-3/TRBV12-4|TRBJ1-5
TGTGCCAGCAGTTTTTCAGGGCAGGGGCCCCAGCATTTT
CASSFSGQGPQHF
>many|12|-|TRBV20-1|TRBJ1-2
TGCAGTGCTAGACGGGGGGAGGCTGGCTACACCTTC
CSARRGEAGYTF
>many|15|-|TRBV5-6|TRBJ2-5
TGTGCCAGCAGCTTGGTGCAGGACTTACTAGAGACCCAGTACTTC
CASSLVQDLLETQYF
>-|19|-|TRBV28|TRBJ1-3
TGTGCCAGCAGTTTATTTTTTATACAGGGACCTAACTCTGGAAACACCATATATTTT
CASSLFFIQGPNSGNTIYF
>many|12|-|TRBV11-2|TRBJ1-6
TGTGCCAGCGGCGGGATTAATTCACCCCTCCACTTT
CASGGINSPLHF
>many|11|-|TRBV5-4|TRBJ2-5
TGTGCCAGCAGCTTTCTAGAGACCCAGTACTTC
CASSFLETQYF
>-|15|TRBD2|TRBV20-1|TRBJ2-7
TGCAGTGCTAGAGATCGAGGGACTAGCGGGAGCGAGCAGTACTTC
CSARDRGTSGSEQYF
>many|12|-|TRBV18|TRBJ2-7
TGTGCCAGCTCACGGGACACTTACGAGCAGTACTTC
CASSRDTYEQYF
>many|15|-|TRBV6-1|TRBJ2-5
TGTGCCAGCAGTGAATCCTGGCTACCCCAAGAGACCCAGTACTTC
CASSESWLPQETQYF
>few|13|-|TRBV28|TRBJ2-7
TGTGCCAGCAGTTACCTTACAGCCTACGAGCAGTACTTC
CASSYLTAYEQYF
>many|15|-|TRBV6-5|TRBJ2-1
TGTGCCAGCAGTTACTCGGGGCAGGTAGGGAGTGAGCAGTTCTTC
CASSYSGQVGSEQFF
>many|14|-|TRBV5-8|TRBJ1-6
TGTGCCAGCAGCTTGAGAGGGACCAATTCACCCCTCCACTTT
CASSLRGTNSPLHF
>-|18|TRBD1|TRBV5-6|TRBJ2-3
TGTGCCAGCAGCTTGAGTCGCAACAGGGGGCGGAGCACAGGTACGCAGTATTTT
CASSLSRNRGRSTGTQYF
>many|15|TRBD1|TRBV7-8|TRBJ1-2
TGTGCCAGCAGCTCAGTGGACAGGGTTAACTATGGCTACACCTTC
CASSSVDRVNYGYTF
>many|18|TRBD1|TRBV19|TRBJ1-5
TGTGCCAGTAGTCCCGTCGGGATACCTAGGGGGCCCAATCAGCCCCAGCATTTT
CASSPVGIPRGPNQPQHF
>-|15|-|TRBV28|TRBJ2-3
TGTGCCAGCAGGGGGGGAGGCAGGAGCACAGATACGCAGTATTTT
CASRGGGRSTDTQYF
>many|15|-|TRBV9|TRBJ2-5
TGTGCCAGCAGCCTCGGGGGATCGGAAAGGGAGACCCAGTACTTC
CASSLGGSERETQYF
>many|17|-|TRBV7-3|TRBJ2-3
TGTGCCAGCAGCCCCGGCCCCGTCACAGGAAACACAGATACGCAGTATTTT
CASSPGPVTGNTDTQYF
>many|15|-|TRBV6-1|TRBJ2-1
TGTGCCAGCAGTGAAGCGCCTGGCTCCTACAATGAGCAGTTCTTC
CASSEAPGSYNEQFF
>many|15|-|TRBV11-2|TRBJ1-4
TGTGCCAGCAGCTTGAAGACGCTAAATAATGAAAAACTGTTTTTT
CASSLKTLNNEKLFF
>many|15|-|TRBV11-3|TRBJ2-3
TGTGCCAGCAGCTTAGGGGATGGCTCCACAGATACGCAGTATTTT
CASSLGDGSTDTQYF
>-|14|-|TRBV6-6|TRBJ2-7
TGTGCCAGCAGTGATCGGGACACGATGGGAGAGCAGTACTTC
CASSDRDTMGEQYF
>many|15|TRBD2|TRBV7-3|TRBJ2-1
TGTGCCAGCAACCCGGGACTAGCTACATCCAATGAGCAGTTCTTC
CASNPGLATSNEQFF
>many|16|-|TRBV4-1|TRBJ2-1
TGCGCCAGCAGCCAATTTATCGTGGGGTCAGGGAATGAGCAGTTCTTC
CASSQFIVGSGNEQFF
>-|11|-|TRBV6-4|TRBJ1-5
TGTGCCAGCAGTCGCAATCAGCCCCAGCATTTT
CASSRNQPQHF
>many|17|TRBD1|TRBV14|TRBJ2-7
TGTGCCAGCAGCCAGGGCACCGACAGGGGCATGAGGTACGAGCAGTACTTC
CASSQGTDRGMRYEQYF
>many|13|-|TRBV10-3|TRBJ1-2
TGTGCCATCAGTGGGGGGCCTAAACGTGGCTACACCTTC
CAISGGPKRGYTF
>-|14|TRBD1|TRBV27|TRBJ1-1
TGTGCCAGCAGTTTGACAGGGAGGAACACTGAAGCTTTCTTT
CASSLTGRNTEAFF
>-|13|-|TRBV12-3/TRBV12-4|TRBJ1-2
TGTGCCAGCAGTTCCGGTGGCGGCTATGGCTGCACCTTC
CASSSGGGYGCTF
>many|14|TRBD2|TRBV20-1|TRBJ2-2
TGCAGTGCTCCCCTAGCGGGAGGATCCGGGGAGCTGTTTTTT
CSAPLAGGSGELFF
>many|15|-|TRBV27|TRBJ2-1
TGTGCCAGCAGCCGCCGGGTAGCGGTGTACAATGAGCAGTTCTTC
CASSRRVAVYNEQFF
>many|15|-|TRBV5-8|TRBJ1-5
TGTGCCAGCAGCTTGGCAGGGAGGGTTTGGCAGCCCCAGCATTTT
CASSLAGRVWQPQHF
>-|17|-|TRBV20-1|TRBJ1-2
TGCGGTGCTAGAGATCCAATAACAGGTTCAATTAACTATGGCTACACCTTC
CGARDPITGSINYGYTF
>once|11|-|TRBV20-1|TRBJ1-1
TGCAGTGCTAGCTTTCACACTGAAGCTTTCTTT
CSASFHTEAFF
>-|15|-|TRBV11-2|TRBJ1-4
TGTGCCAGCAGCCTAGGTTCGGGGCGGAATGAAAAACTGTTTTTT
CASSLGSGRNEKLFF
>many|12|-|TRBV30|TRBJ1-2
TGTGCCTGGAGTGAGGGGTGGGCTGGCTACACCTTC
CAWSEGWAGYTF
>many|15|-|TRBV5-1|TRBJ2-2
TGCGCCAGCAGCTTGGGCGGGATCGGCACCGGGGAGCTGTTTTTT
CASSLGGIGTGELFF
>many|12|-|TRBV30|TRBJ1-2
TGTGCCTGGAGTATCGCTGCGTATGGCTACACCTTC
CAWSIAAYGYTF